The present T cell receptor (beta chain) was sequenced within a study of spatial heterogeneity in lung cancer. As concerns this clonotype: The antigen is not known.

Specified time point: sample taken at primary tumor resection. The study sequenced unsorted whole RNA from tumor, nontumor lung or frozen PBMC. Every TCR cDNA molecule carried a tag that served as a unique molecular identifier. From the 5' RACE reads, TCRdb called clonotypes with MiXCR, one entry per CDR3 protein. The profile shows tens of thousands of distinct CDR3 sequences, over 10% of them singletons. Study-wide points: Whereas they appeared in blood less at follow-up, ubiquitous expanded tumor TCRs appeared there more at resection.

The V gene lost 3 bases and the J gene lost 7 bases, with 16 bases spanning the gap. The CDR3 spans 15 residues. This clonotype originated in a male donor with early-stage non-small cell lung cancer. The V and J genes are TRBV12-3 or TRBV12-4 and TRBJ1-5, with D unresolved. The sequencing here drew on PBMCs, taken at surgery. The CDR3: CASSLGSRTGQPQHF. DNA for the CDR3: TGTGCCAGCAGTTTGGGCAGCAGGACGGGGCAGCCCCAGCATTTT.